Listed here are 6 T cell receptor beta chains from one sample, sequenced in a study of blood T cell repertoires in COVID-19. Method: immunoSEQ multiplex PCR; TCRdb's copy keeps in-frame clones and lacks some. The profile shows 370,000 or so clones, about four fifths of them singletons. The sequenced sample was peripheral blood. The receptors here all came from a human donor with acute or convalescent COVID-19. The donor label of this sample is uncertain.

The chain carries TRBV6-1 and TRBJ1-5; D not certain. The CDR3 loop spans 13 amino acids. Germline CDR1 is MNHNS and CDR2 is SASEGT. V lost 3 bases and J 7 bases, leaving 10 bases between the germline ends. CDR3 sequence reads: CASSERYSQPQHF. DNA of the CDR3: TGTGCCAGCAGTGAGAGGTATTCACAGCCCCAGCATTTT.

The chain carries TRBV7-9 and TRBJ2-1; 8 bases are a match to TRBD2. CDR1 and CDR2 from the germline V gene are SEHNR and FQNEAQ (reference sequence). This CDR3 contains 13 residues. J gave up 6 bases and V 5 bases, and 3 bases lay outside the gene matches. The CDR3 DNA sequence: TGTGCCAGCAGCCGCAGCGGGGGCAATGAGCAGTTCTTC. It encodes CASSRSGGNEQFF. Supplemented by reference TRBV7-9 and TRBJ2-1, the full variable domain reads DTGVSQNPRHKITKRGQNVTFRCDPISEHNRLYWYRQTLGQGPEFLTYFQNEAQLEKSRLLSDRFSAERPKGSFSTLEIQRTEQGDSAMYLCASSRSGGNEQFFGPGTRLTVL.

This clone was detected only once. The chain recombines TRBV10-3 with TRBJ2-1, with D possibly TRBD2 on 5 matching bases. The V end was cut by 0 bases, the J end by 8 bases, with 14 bases between. The germline CDR1 and CDR2 sequences are ENHRY and SYGVKD. The CDR3 spans 15 residues. The CDR3 spells CAISESAAPRDEQFF. The DNA for the CDR3 is TGTGCCATCAGTGAGTCAGCGGCGCCAAGGGATGAGCAGTTCTTC.

The chain recombines TRBV14 with TRBJ2-3; D ambiguous. Germline assignment: CDR1 SGHDN and CDR2 FVKESK. V was pared by 3 bases and J by 1 base, with 8 bases between. This CDR3 has 14 amino acids. CDR3 sequence (DNA): TGTGCCAGCAGCCAGGGCTGGCGCACAGATACGCAGTATTTT. Protein: CASSQGWRTDTQYF.

The chain couples TRBV30 to TRBJ1-3; tentative D call: TRBD1 (6 bases). The CDR3 is 14 amino acids. Germline CDR1 is GTSNPN and CDR2 is SVGIG (reference sequence). V lost 5 bases to trimming and J lost 3 bases, with 14 bases between them. In DNA form, the CDR3 reads TGTGCCTGGGACCCCACAGGGAATGGAAACACCATATATTTT. Protein sequence: CAWDPTGNGNTIYF.

The J gene is TRBJ1-1, the V gene TRBV7-8; D is unclear. V lost 0 bases and J 5 bases, leaving 13 bases between the germline ends. In germline, CDR1 is SGHVS, CDR2 FQNEAQ. The CDR3 sequence is 15 residues long. Here the CDR3 DNA reads TGTGCCAGCAGCTTAGCGCCCCGGGGTGAAACTGAAGCTTTCTTT. As protein: CASSLAPRGETEAFF.